This TCR beta chain comes out of a study of T-cell reconstitution after alpha-beta-depleted transplantation in children (dated by TCRdb to the mid-2010s). Broadly, across the study: Using TCR repertoire profiling, the study quantitatively followed how T-cell immune reconstitution unfolded in children after TCRalphabeta/CD19-depleted allogeneic hematopoietic cell transplantation.

Library preparation employed PCR. The reads were generated on an Illumina HiSeq 2500. To normalize quantification of the TCRbeta repertoire, the TCR libraries were built with molecular barcoding that relied on unique molecular identifiers. TCRdb cleaned the public reads at Q25 with fastp, built clones with MiXCR and kept in-frame beta chains. Rows are combined by CDR3 protein, so each entry shows the most common genes and DNA. The sample has around 380,000 distinct CDR3 sequences on record, 11% of them singletons. Roughly 5% of the sample comes from the top ten. Concerning this clonotype itself: What antigen it recognizes has not been identified. No base quality values were provided; no much bigger clone lies one nucleotide off.

Sequences were derived from PBMCs from the stem cell graft donor, sampled from the stem cell graft. This receptor was taken from a human donor who donated a stem cell graft to a child with acute myeloid leukemia.

The CDR3 reads as follows: CASTAPGGMDIQYF. The DNA sequence follows: TGTGCCAGCACTGCCCCCGGGGGTATGGACATTCAGTACTTC. The receptor chain draws on TRBV25-1 and TRBJ2-4, and possibly TRBD2, on 6 matching bases. For CDR1 and CDR2, the germline V gene lists MGHDK and SYGVNS. The CDR3, from cysteine to phenylalanine, totals 14 residues. Only CDR3 DNA remains: 42 bases, in frame from the first base. V is reduced by 7 bases and J by 8 bases, leaving a spacing of 18 bases between them. Supplemented by the reference TRBV25-1 and TRBJ2-4 proteins around the CDR3, the complete variable domain is EADIYQTPRYLVIGTGKKITLECSQTMGHDKMYWYQQDPGMELHLIHYSYGVNSTEKGDLSSESTVSRIRTEHFPLTLESARPSHTSQYLCASTAPGGMDIQYFGAGTRLSVL.